This T cell receptor (beta chain) originates from a study of breast tumors, draining lymph nodes, adjacent tissues. Notes on the study in general: Luminal-like breast cancer showed significantly greater tumor-nontumor repertoire similarity than basal-like breast cancer did. Data fit most tumor T cells coming from lymph node, expanding in tumor. Tumor TCR diversity was below lymph nodes but above nontumor tissue.

The CDR3 has 16 residues. The germline CDR1 and CDR2 sequences are KGHDR and SFDVKD. Losses at the gene ends were 2 bases for V and 2 bases for J; bases not matched to a gene: 7. Samples came from axillary lymph nodes draining the breast cancer. One entry per CDR3 protein results from TCRdb running MiXCR on the multiplex PCR reads. The repertoire has approximately 170,000 distinct CDR3 sequences, approximately 33% of them found once; the top ten carry over 3.5%. This clonotype was picked up many times. Its matching antigen is unknown. The chain carries TRBV24-1 and TRBJ2-5; 7 bases match TRBD1. The sample consisted of axillary lymph node tissue. The TCR comes from a female donor with breast cancer. Some clones in this sample may be carry-over from other donors' samples. CDR3 protein: CATSDSGTAEQETQYF. The CDR3 nucleotides read TGTGCCACCAGTGATTCCGGGACAGCGGAACAAGAGACCCAGTACTTC.